One and the same sample provided the 32 T cell receptor beta chains below, sequenced in a study of cytomegalovirus exposure and HLA in healthy donors. The PCR made use of 60 Vbeta and 13 Jbeta primers. TCRdb's copy holds only in-frame clones and misses some; the assay was immunoSEQ multiplex PCR. The profile shows tens of thousands of clones, about 78% of them singletons. The sample consisted of PBMCs. These receptors all stem from a male donor in good health and CMV-seropositive.

The chain recombines TRBV11-2 with TRBJ1-2, with TRBD1 identical over 7 bases. The CDR3 is made up of 13 amino acids. V dropped 6 bases and J dropped 4; count of bases not matched to a gene: 5. The germline V gene encodes CDR1 SGHAT and CDR2 FQNNGV. The DNA for the CDR3 is TGTGCCAGCAGTCTACAGGGGCTCTATGGCTACACCTTC. Translation: CASSLQGLYGYTF. The full variable domain, with the rest looked up from reference TRBV11-2 and TRBJ1-2, is EAGVAQSPRYKIIEKRQSVAFWCNPISGHATLYWYQQILGQGPKLLIQFQNNGVVDDSQLPKDRFSAERLKGVDSTLKIQPAKLEDSAVYLCASSLQGLYGYTFGSGTRLTVV.

The chain combines TRBV4-3 with TRBJ2-7; no definite D call. Per the germline V gene, CDR1 is LGHNA and CDR2 is YSLEER. CDR3 size: 15 residues. V was cut by 0 bases and J by 0 bases, with 9 bases left in between. Here the CDR3 DNA reads TGCGCCAGCAGCCAAGATTTCCCCTTCTCCTACGAGCAGTACTTC. It specifies CASSQDFPFSYEQYF.

The gene calls are TRBV5-4 and TRBJ2-3; 11 nucleotides align to TRBD2. Germline loops: CDR1 SGHNT, CDR2 YYREEE (reference sequence). V was clipped by 4 bases and J by 7 bases; unmatched bases: 8. This CDR3 contains 15 residues. The CDR3 protein is CASSRETSGEHTQYF. For the CDR3, the DNA is TGTGCCAGCAGCCGGGAGACTAGCGGGGAGCATACGCAGTATTTT.

The chain employs TRBV28 and TRBJ2-7; weak D call: TRBD1 (6 bases). V lost 7 bases and J 1 base, leaving 14 bases between the germline ends. The germline V gene encodes CDR1 MDHEN and CDR2 SYDVKM. This CDR3 comprises 14 residues. The CDR3 DNA is TGTGCCAGCACCCGCCGGGACATTTCCTACGAGCAGTACTTC. This encodes CASTRRDISYEQYF.

The chain couples TRBV5-1 to TRBJ2-7; 7 bases fit TRBD2. V dropped 4 bases and J dropped 4; count of bases not matched to a gene: 8. CDR3 length: 14 amino acids. CDR1 and CDR2 (germline): SGHRS, YFSETQ. The CDR3 is CASSPRDYGYEQYF. The CDR3 bases are TGCGCCAGCAGCCCGCGGGACTACGGGTACGAGCAGTACTTC.

J is TRBJ2-3 and V is TRBV5-6; TRBD2 agrees at 9 bases. Germline V gives CDR1 SGHDT, CDR2 YYEEEE. Trimming cost V 0 bases and J 4 bases; bases outside gene matches: 3. This CDR3 has 15 residues. CDR3 bases: TGTGCCAGCAGCTTGGGCGGGGGGGCGGCAGATACGCAGTATTTT. Translated, it gives CASSLGGGAADTQYF.

The V call is TRBV28, the J call TRBJ2-5; a weak D match, TRBD2 (5 bases). In germline, CDR1 is MDHEN, CDR2 SYDVKM. This CDR3 comprises 14 residues. V was shortened by 6 bases and J by 4 bases, with 15 bases between the two germline ends. As DNA, the CDR3 is TGTGCCAGCAGCCGGGGTCAGAGGCGAGAGACCCAGTACTTC. Protein product: CASSRGQRRETQYF.

The chain carries TRBV11-2 and TRBJ1-2, with D unresolved. The V end lost 4 bases, the J end lost 5 bases, and 5 bases lay between the germline ends. CDR1 is SGHAT, CDR2 FQNNGV, per germline. There are 11 residues in the CDR3. The CDR3 loop reads CASSSGYGYTF. The CDR3, as DNA: TGTGCCAGCAGCTCGGGGTATGGCTACACCTTC. The full variable domain, in which reference TRBV11-2 and TRBJ1-2 provide the parts outside the CDR3, is EAGVAQSPRYKIIEKRQSVAFWCNPISGHATLYWYQQILGQGPKLLIQFQNNGVVDDSQLPKDRFSAERLKGVDSTLKIQPAKLEDSAVYLCASSSGYGYTFGSGTRLTVV.

The chain combines TRBV7-9 with TRBJ2-7; 7 bases are a match to TRBD1. CDR3 length equals 15 residues. V was pared by 2 bases and J by 2 bases, with 6 bases of the junction left unmatched. CDR1 and CDR2 (germline): SEHNR, FQNEAQ (reference sequence). The CDR3 region is CASSLPKTGTYEQYF. Written as DNA, the CDR3 is TGTGCCAGCAGCTTACCAAAGACAGGGACCTACGAGCAGTACTTC.

The CDR3 DNA follows: TGTGCCAGCAGGGAGGGGTCGGGGAGCACTGAAGCTTTCTTT. This gives the protein CASREGSGSTEAFF. The chain uses TRBV2 and TRBJ1-1, with D possibly matching TRBD1 (5 bases). CDR1 and CDR2 (germline): SNHLY, FYNNEI. This CDR3 is built from 14 residues. Trimming stripped 6 bases from V and 4 bases from J, with 15 bases between.

The chain couples TRBV19 to TRBJ2-1; 8 positions agree with TRBD2. V lost 7 bases, J lost 10 bases, and 6 bases stayed unmatched. CDR3 length: 12 amino acids. CDR1 LNHDA and CDR2 SQIVND come from the germline V gene (reference sequence). CDR3 in amino acids: CASTRGGFEQFF. CDR3 DNA sequence: TGTGCCAGTACCCGGGGGGGGTTCGAGCAGTTCTTC.

The chain links TRBV6-5 to TRBJ1-1; no definite D call. Germline-derived CDR1 and CDR2 are MNHEY and SVGAGI. Trimming shortened V by 6 bases and J by 1 base, and 12 bases separated the two germline ends. This CDR3 is built from 14 residues. The CDR3, as DNA: TGTGCCAGCAGAACCGGGAGATCGAACACTGAAGCTTTCTTT. Translated, it gives CASRTGRSNTEAFF.

The chain joins TRBV2 to TRBJ1-1; D is ambiguous. Trimming cost V 7 bases and J 1 base, with 10 bases left between them. Germline CDR1 is SNHLY and CDR2 is FYNNEI. The CDR3 extends over 13 amino acids. CDR3 amino acids: CASKRVRNTEAFF. For the CDR3, the DNA is TGTGCCAGCAAGAGGGTTAGGAACACTGAAGCTTTCTTT. The full variable domain, with the rest looked up from reference TRBV2 and TRBJ1-1, is EPEVTQTPSHQVTQMGQEVILRCVPISNHLYFYWYRQILGQKVEFLVSFYNNEISEKSEIFDDQFSVERPDGSNFTLKIRSTKLEDSAMYFCASKRVRNTEAFFGQGTRLTVV.

The chain is built from TRBV29-1 and TRBJ2-1; D perhaps matches TRBD1 (6 bases). Trimming left V 7 bases short and J 9 bases short, with 16 bases between. Germline V gene lookup returns CDR1 SQVTM and CDR2 ANQGSEA. The CDR3 runs 12 residues. The CDR3 region has the DNA TGCAGCGCAATCGACAGGCCTTTTGAGCAGTTCTTC. Residues: CSAIDRPFEQFF.

V is TRBV6-6 and J is TRBJ2-7; 13 nucleotides align to TRBD2. The junction had 4 bases not matched to a gene; V was cut back by 5 bases and J by 6 bases. The germline CDR1 and CDR2 sequences are MNHNY and SVGAGI (reference sequence). CDR3 length: 14 amino acids. The CDR3 coding sequence is TGTGCCAGCAGTGGACTAGCGGGAGAGTGCGAGCAGTACTTC. Protein sequence: CASSGLAGECEQYF.

This clone came up a few times. V usage is TRBV7-9 and J usage is TRBJ1-1; 9 bases map to TRBD1. The trim removed 5 bases at V and 5 bases at J, leaving 6 bases unmatched. From germline, CDR1 is SEHNR and CDR2 FQNEAQ (reference sequence). CDR3 length: 14 residues. The CDR3 DNA sequence: TGTGCCAGCAGCCCGACAGGGGGTTATACTGAAGCTTTCTTT. It is translated as CASSPTGGYTEAFF.

About this clone: Additional DNA sequences in this sample encode the identical CDR3. The J gene is TRBJ2-5, the V gene TRBV7-2; D may be TRBD2 (5 bases). In germline, CDR1 is SGHTA, CDR2 FQGNSA. The CDR3 is 12 amino acids. Trimming cost V 6 bases and J 4 bases, with 9 bases left between them. This chain's CDR3 is CASSLAGETQYF. CDR3 nucleotide sequence: TGTGCCAGCAGTCTAGCCGGAGAGACCCAGTACTTC.

The gene calls are TRBV28 and TRBJ1-2; possible D gene TRBD1, 5 bases. V lost 6 bases to trimming and J lost 0 bases, with 17 bases between them. CDR1 is MDHEN and CDR2 is SYDVKM in the germline V gene. The CDR3 spans 16 residues. CDR3 DNA sequence: TGTGCCAGCAGCCACGACAGTCTGGCCTCTAACTATGGCTACACCTTC. Protein: CASSHDSLASNYGYTF.

The rearrangement joins TRBV15 to TRBJ1-5, with unresolved D. Per the germline V gene, CDR1 is LNHNV and CDR2 is YYDKDF (reference sequence). The V end lost 3 bases, the J end lost 3 bases, and 3 bases lay between the germline ends. The CDR3 is 12 amino acids. In DNA form, the CDR3 reads TGTGCCACCAGCAGCCTCAATCAGCCCCAGCATTTT. Its protein is CATSSLNQPQHF.

The V call is TRBV18, the J call TRBJ2-1; the match to TRBD1 covers 7 bases. CDR3 length: 16 residues. V shed 4 bases, J shed 3 bases, and the junction held 9 bases outside the gene matches. The germline V gene encodes CDR1 KGHSH and CDR2 LQKENI. CDR3 DNA sequence: TGTGCCAGCTCACGCCCGACAGGGTCCGGCTACAATGAGCAGTTCTTC. It codes for CASSRPTGSGYNEQFF. The entire variable domain, with the rest obtained from reference TRBV18 and TRBJ2-1, is as follows: NAGVMQNPRHLVRRRGQEARLRCSPMKGHSHVYWYRQLPEEGLKFMVYLQKENIIDESGMPKERFSAEFPKEGPSILRIQQVVRGDSAAYFCASSRPTGSGYNEQFFGPGTRLTVL.

V is TRBV27 and J is TRBJ2-7; a possible D gene is TRBD1 (5 bases). This CDR3 comprises 12 residues. Germline values: CDR1 MNHEY, CDR2 SMNVEV (reference sequence). V was pared by 8 bases and J by 9 bases, with 17 bases between. CDR3 residues: CASGINQGTQYF. As DNA, the CDR3 is TGTGCCAGCGGGATTAATCAGGGTACGCAGTACTTC.

This clone was counted a few times. This sequence joins TRBV10-3 and TRBJ1-1; TRBD1 might be the D (5 bases). CDR1 ENHRY and CDR2 SYGVKD come from the germline V gene. The CDR3 sequence is 14 residues long. Trimming removed 6 bases from V and 0 bases from J, with 11 bases in between. The DNA for the CDR3 is TGTGCCATCAGCCCGGAGGGGATGAACACTGAAGCTTTCTTT. Translation gives CAISPEGMNTEAFF.

The V gene is TRBV7-8, the J gene TRBJ2-3, with D possibly being TRBD1 (7 bases). The V end was cut by 7 bases, the J end by 6 bases, with 41 bases between. Germline-derived CDR1 and CDR2 are SGHVS and FQNEAQ. The CDR3 loop spans 22 amino acids. The DNA for the CDR3 is TGTGCCAGCATCCTTTTTGAATGGTTACCGCGGGAACAGGGGAGGCCTTTCGATACGCAGTATTTT. Its translation is CASILFEWLPREQGRPFDTQYF. The full variable domain, its missing parts supplied by reference TRBV7-8 and TRBJ2-3, is GAGVSQSPRYKVAKRGQDVALRCDPISGHVSLFWYQQALGQGPEFLTYFQNEAQLDKSGLPSDRFFAERPEGSVSTLKIQRTQQEDSAVYLCASILFEWLPREQGRPFDTQYFGPGTRLTVL.

The V and J genes are TRBV5-4 and TRBJ2-3; TRBD1 is a possible D gene (6 bases). This CDR3 has 15 residues. Germline V CDR1 and CDR2: SGHNT, YYREEE (reference sequence). The ends were cut back, 0 bases at V and 1 base at J, with 9 bases in the middle. The CDR3 nucleotides read TGTGCCAGCAGCTTGGCTACAGGGCGCACAGATACGCAGTATTTT. It translates to CASSLATGRTDTQYF.

The chain employs TRBV7-9 and TRBJ1-3, with 8 bases fitting TRBD1. The germline CDR1 and CDR2 sequences are SEHNR and FQNEAQ (reference sequence). CDR3 length: 16 amino acids. V shed 0 bases, J shed 0 bases, and the junction held 1 base outside the gene matches. The CDR3 reads CASSLAGTGSGNTIYF. In DNA, the CDR3 is TGTGCCAGCAGCTTAGCCGGGACAGGCTCTGGAAACACCATATATTTT.

This chain uses TRBV29-1 with TRBJ2-6; D is uncertain. The CDR3 is 14 amino acids. Trimming removed 4 bases from V and 2 bases from J, with 9 bases in between. The germline CDR1 and CDR2 sequences are SQVTM and ANQGSEA. The CDR3 DNA follows: TGCAGCGTTGTTCTTCCTCCTGGGGCCAACGTCCTGACTTTC. Translating it yields CSVVLPPGANVLTF.

This clone came up a few times. V gene TRBV13 combines with J gene TRBJ1-1; unclear D gene. This CDR3 is 14 amino acids long. Looked up from germline, CDR1 is PRHDT and CDR2 is FYEKMQ (reference sequence). The V and J ends lost 0 bases and 3 bases respectively, with 8 bases between them. The CDR3 nucleotides read TGTGCCAGCAGCTTAGGGCTACCCCACACTGAAGCTTTCTTT. Encoded protein: CASSLGLPHTEAFF.

Points on this clone: This same CDR3 is encoded by further DNA sequences in the sample. J is TRBJ2-2 and V is TRBV25-1; 12 nucleotides line up with TRBD2. This CDR3 has 15 residues. Per germline, CDR1 MGHDK and CDR2 SYGVNS. The J segment lost 5 bases and the V segment lost 4 bases, leaving 2 bases of the junction unmatched. DNA of the CDR3: TGTGCCAGCAGTGGGCTAGCGGGGGGGACCGGGGAGCTGTTTTTT. The encoded protein is CASSGLAGGTGELFF.

The chain joins TRBV4-2 to TRBJ1-2; a possible D gene is TRBD1 (5 bases). CDR1 and CDR2 from the germline V gene are LGHNA and YNFKEQ. CDR3 length: 17 amino acids. Trimming pared 5 bases from V and 1 base from J, leaving 20 bases between. The CDR3 here is CASSSSARTGDNYGYTF. DNA of the CDR3: TGTGCCAGCAGCAGTTCCGCCCGCACAGGCGATAACTATGGCTACACCTTC.

This chain joins TRBV18 and TRBJ2-3; 14 nucleotides line up with TRBD2. This CDR3 is 16 amino acids long. Germline V gene lookup returns CDR1 KGHSH and CDR2 LQKENI. J gave up 6 bases and V 3 bases, and 5 bases lay outside the gene matches. CDR3 region: CASSPGLAGEGDTQYF. CDR3 nucleotides: TGTGCCAGCTCACCGGGACTAGCGGGAGAAGGCGATACGCAGTATTTT.

The rearrangement links TRBV4-1 to TRBJ2-2, with 11 nucleotides matching TRBD1. The CDR3 sequence is 17 residues long. Germline V gives CDR1 MGHRA, CDR2 YSYEKL. After removal of 0 bases from V and 3 bases from J, the junction contained 3 bases not matched to a gene. This chain's CDR3 is CASSQEGQGADTGELFF. The CDR3 DNA is TGCGCCAGCAGCCAAGAAGGACAGGGGGCGGACACCGGGGAGCTGTTTTTT.

This clone was counted between two and nine times. This sequence joins TRBV19 and TRBJ1-1; perhaps TRBD1 as D (5 bases). V lost 3 bases to trimming and J lost 5 bases, with 10 bases between them. CDR1 and CDR2 (germline): LNHDA, SQIVND (reference sequence). The CDR3 consists of 13 residues. DNA for the CDR3: TGTGCCAGTAGTATCCGGGGGGGGACTGAAGCTTTCTTT. Its protein product is CASSIRGGTEAFF. Looking up the rest from reference TRBV19 and TRBJ1-1 gives the full variable domain: DGGITQSPKYLFRKEGQNVTLSCEQNLNHDAMYWYRQDPGQGLRLIYYSQIVNDFQKGDIAEGYSVSREKKESFPLTVTSAQKNPTAFYLCASSIRGGTEAFFGQGTRLTVV.